Listed below are T cell receptor beta chains from one sample, sequenced in a study of cytomegalovirus exposure and HLA in healthy donors. The assay was immunoSEQ multiplex PCR, and TCRdb's table has in-frame clones only and misses some. The sample lists hundreds of thousands of clones; approximately 80% were seen once. Material: PBMCs. These receptors were collected from a woman in her forties in good health and CMV-seronegative. Both conserved end residues are part of each CDR3. The order of the fields is D gene, J gene, V gene, clone size, CDR3 DNA, CDR3 protein. The D gene is left open where the match is weak. Clone size is shown for a subset of rows, as once, few, many or a class of expanded clone.

D gene: .; J gene: TRBJ2-7; V gene: TRBV7-9; clone size: many; CDR3 DNA: TGTGCCAGCAGCGGCCCGGGGGACGAGCAGTACTTC; CDR3 protein: CASSGPGDEQYF
D gene: .; J gene: TRBJ1-6; V gene: TRBV7-6; clone size: .; CDR3 DNA: TGTGCCAGCAGCTTAGATGTGGGTTCAGGGTCACCCCTCCACTTT; CDR3 protein: CASSLDVGSGSPLHF
D gene: .; J gene: TRBJ1-5; V gene: TRBV30; clone size: .; CDR3 DNA: TGTGCCTGGAGTACGCCCCTCGGGGGCAATCAGCCCCAGCATTTT; CDR3 protein: CAWSTPLGGNQPQHF
D gene: .; J gene: TRBJ2-1; V gene: TRBV5-1; clone size: .; CDR3 DNA: TGCGCCAGCAGCCCGGGGACTCTCAATGAGCAGTTCTTC; CDR3 protein: CASSPGTLNEQFF
D gene: TRBD1; J gene: TRBJ1-5; V gene: TRBV19; clone size: few; CDR3 DNA: TGTGCCAGTAGTATAGATTTCCGTACAGGGGGCGCAGGTCAGCCCCAGCATTTT; CDR3 protein: CASSIDFRTGGAGQPQHF
D gene: .; J gene: TRBJ1-2; V gene: TRBV28; clone size: .; CDR3 DNA: TGTGCCAGCAGTTTAGCCAGACTTGGGTATGGCTACACCTTC; CDR3 protein: CASSLARLGYGYTF
D gene: TRBD1; J gene: TRBJ1-1; V gene: TRBV6-5; clone size: once; CDR3 DNA: TGTGCCAGCAGTCAAAGACAGGGGGAAGCTTTCTTT; CDR3 protein: CASSQRQGEAFF
D gene: TRBD1; J gene: TRBJ2-7; V gene: TRBV19; clone size: .; CDR3 DNA: TGTGCCAGTAGTAACCGGGACAGGGGGCTCAACGAGCAGTACTTC; CDR3 protein: CASSNRDRGLNEQYF
D gene: .; J gene: TRBJ2-2; V gene: TRBV5-1; clone size: .; CDR3 DNA: TGCGCCAGCAGCTTGGACAGGGCGGAGGCCGGGGAGCTGTTTTTT; CDR3 protein: CASSLDRAEAGELFF
D gene: .; J gene: TRBJ1-4; V gene: TRBV6-1; clone size: .; CDR3 DNA: TGTGCCAGCAGCTCGCCGGGGGCTAATGAAAAACTGTTTTTT; CDR3 protein: CASSSPGANEKLFF
D gene: .; J gene: TRBJ1-5; V gene: TRBV19; clone size: .; CDR3 DNA: TGTGCCAGTGGTGGGCAGGGAAGACTAGGCAATCAGCCCCAGCATTTT; CDR3 protein: CASGGQGRLGNQPQHF
D gene: TRBD2; J gene: TRBJ2-1; V gene: TRBV7-2; clone size: .; CDR3 DNA: TGTGCCAGCGGTCCCGGGACTAGCGTCTACAATGAGCAGTTCTTC; CDR3 protein: CASGPGTSVYNEQFF
D gene: .; J gene: TRBJ1-2; V gene: TRBV5-6; clone size: .; CDR3 DNA: TGTGCCAGCAGCCCAGCTGGACTGGAAAACTATGGCTACACCTTC; CDR3 protein: CASSPAGLENYGYTF
D gene: .; J gene: TRBJ2-7; V gene: TRBV10-3; clone size: .; CDR3 DNA: TGTGCCATCAGTGAGTCCGCAGGCACCTACGAGCAGTACTTC; CDR3 protein: CAISESAGTYEQYF
D gene: .; J gene: TRBJ1-2; V gene: TRBV7-2; clone size: .; CDR3 DNA: TGTGCCAGCAGCTTAAGGGGGAGCGTGAACTGGGGATCTAACTATGGCTACACCTTC; CDR3 protein: CASSLRGSVNWGSNYGYTF
D gene: TRBD1; J gene: TRBJ2-5; V gene: TRBV30; clone size: .; CDR3 DNA: TGTGCCTGGAGTGTGGGACAGGGGGCTGGGGAGACCCAGTACTTC; CDR3 protein: CAWSVGQGAGETQYF
D gene: .; J gene: TRBJ1-1; V gene: TRBV28; clone size: .; CDR3 DNA: TGTGCCAGCAGTCCGGTCCGGGTTTCCACTGAAGCTTTCTTT; CDR3 protein: CASSPVRVSTEAFF
D gene: .; J gene: TRBJ2-5; V gene: TRBV7-2; clone size: .; CDR3 DNA: TGTGCCAGCAGCTTAAGCGCGGGGCAGGGGGGGACCCAGTACTTC; CDR3 protein: CASSLSAGQGGTQYF
D gene: .; J gene: TRBJ1-1; V gene: TRBV5-5; clone size: .; CDR3 DNA: TGTGCCAGCAGCTCCTTCTCCTCCCGGGACACTGAAGCTTTCTTT; CDR3 protein: CASSSFSSRDTEAFF
D gene: TRBD1; J gene: TRBJ1-2; V gene: TRBV18; clone size: .; CDR3 DNA: TGTGCCAGCTCACAAGGGACAGGGGATGGCTACACCTTC; CDR3 protein: CASSQGTGDGYTF
D gene: TRBD1; J gene: TRBJ2-5; V gene: TRBV28; clone size: .; CDR3 DNA: TGTGCCAGCAGTCGGGACAGAGTTGCCCTCCAAGAGACCCAGTACTTC; CDR3 protein: CASSRDRVALQETQYF
D gene: .; J gene: TRBJ2-2; V gene: TRBV19; clone size: once; CDR3 DNA: TGTGCCAGTACCGACGGAGATGGTACCGGGGAGCTGTTTTTT; CDR3 protein: CASTDGDGTGELFF
D gene: TRBD1; J gene: TRBJ1-1; V gene: TRBV7-8; clone size: .; CDR3 DNA: TGTGCCAGCAGCCTGGACAGGGGGAACACTGAAGCTTTCTTT; CDR3 protein: CASSLDRGNTEAFF
D gene: .; J gene: TRBJ2-6; V gene: TRBV7-2; clone size: .; CDR3 DNA: TGTGCCAGCAGCTTCTCAGGGGCCGGGGCCAACGTCCTGACTTTC; CDR3 protein: CASSFSGAGANVLTF
D gene: TRBD1; J gene: TRBJ1-6; V gene: TRBV14; clone size: .; CDR3 DNA: TGTGCCAGCAGCCCATGGACAGGGATGAATTCACCCCTCCACTTT; CDR3 protein: CASSPWTGMNSPLHF
D gene: .; J gene: TRBJ1-1; V gene: TRBV18; clone size: .; CDR3 DNA: TGTGCCAGCTCACCACTGGACATGAACACTGAAGCTTTCTTT; CDR3 protein: CASSPLDMNTEAFF
D gene: TRBD2; J gene: TRBJ2-1; V gene: TRBV2; clone size: .; CDR3 DNA: TGTGCCAGCACCCAACCGGGACTAGCGGGGGGGGAGTCCTACAATGAGCAGTTCTTC; CDR3 protein: CASTQPGLAGGESYNEQFF
D gene: .; J gene: TRBJ2-4; V gene: TRBV4-1; clone size: once; CDR3 DNA: TGCGCCAGCAGCCAAGATGGGCCCAATAGCGTGGTCATTCAGTACTTC; CDR3 protein: CASSQDGPNSVVIQYF
D gene: .; J gene: TRBJ1-1; V gene: TRBV2; clone size: few; CDR3 DNA: TGTGCCAAAATAATGAACACTGAAGCTTTCTTT; CDR3 protein: CAKIMNTEAFF
D gene: TRBD1; J gene: TRBJ2-3; V gene: TRBV4-2; clone size: .; CDR3 DNA: TGTGCCAGCAGCCAGGGACAGGGGTGGGATACGCAGTATTTT; CDR3 protein: CASSQGQGWDTQYF
D gene: .; J gene: TRBJ1-3; V gene: TRBV7-9; clone size: few; CDR3 DNA: TGTGCCAGCAGGACCGAGACACGTGGAAACACCATATATTTT; CDR3 protein: CASRTETRGNTIYF
D gene: .; J gene: TRBJ1-3; V gene: TRBV7-2; clone size: .; CDR3 DNA: TGTGCCAGCAGCCGCGCCGGGACACCTTTCTCTGGAAACACCATATATTTT; CDR3 protein: CASSRAGTPFSGNTIYF
D gene: .; J gene: TRBJ2-7; V gene: TRBV14; clone size: .; CDR3 DNA: TGTGCCAGCAGCCCCTCAGGGATCTACGAGCAGTACTTC; CDR3 protein: CASSPSGIYEQYF
D gene: TRBD1; J gene: TRBJ1-1; V gene: TRBV5-1; clone size: .; CDR3 DNA: TGCGCCAGCAGCGTGGGACAGGGAGGATTGAATACTGAAGCTTTCTTT; CDR3 protein: CASSVGQGGLNTEAFF
D gene: TRBD1; J gene: TRBJ1-1; V gene: TRBV7-9; clone size: .; CDR3 DNA: TGTGCCAGCAGCTCCCCGGGGACAGGGTTGAACACTGAAGCTTTCTTT; CDR3 protein: CASSSPGTGLNTEAFF
D gene: TRBD1; J gene: TRBJ2-1; V gene: TRBV27; clone size: .; CDR3 DNA: TGTGCCAGCAGTTTCGACAGGGTAACCGATGAGCAGTTCTTC; CDR3 protein: CASSFDRVTDEQFF
D gene: TRBD1; J gene: TRBJ2-7; V gene: TRBV9; clone size: .; CDR3 DNA: TGTGCCAGCAGCGCCGGGACAGTATCCTACGAGCAGTACTTC; CDR3 protein: CASSAGTVSYEQYF
D gene: .; J gene: TRBJ1-3; V gene: TRBV4-1; clone size: .; CDR3 DNA: TGCGCCAGCAGCCAACGACAGATCTCTGGAAACACCATATATTTT; CDR3 protein: CASSQRQISGNTIYF
D gene: .; J gene: TRBJ1-1; V gene: TRBV19; clone size: .; CDR3 DNA: TGTGCCAGTAGTACGACGGGAGGGAACACTGAAGCTTTCTTT; CDR3 protein: CASSTTGGNTEAFF
D gene: .; J gene: TRBJ1-6; V gene: TRBV18; clone size: .; CDR3 DNA: TGTGCCAGCTCACCGTCCGGGACAAGTAATTCACCCCTCCACTTT; CDR3 protein: CASSPSGTSNSPLHF
D gene: .; J gene: TRBJ2-5; V gene: TRBV6-6; clone size: .; CDR3 DNA: TGTGCCAGCACCGACAGGCACCAAGAGACCCAGTACTTC; CDR3 protein: CASTDRHQETQYF
D gene: .; J gene: TRBJ1-1; V gene: TRBV15; clone size: .; CDR3 DNA: TGTGCCACCAGCAGTCGCGGCAGCACTGAAGCTTTCTTT; CDR3 protein: CATSSRGSTEAFF
D gene: TRBD1; J gene: TRBJ1-1; V gene: TRBV7-9; clone size: .; CDR3 DNA: TGTGCCAGCAGCCTCACAGGGGGACCAAACACTGAAGCTTTCTTT; CDR3 protein: CASSLTGGPNTEAFF
D gene: .; J gene: TRBJ1-1; V gene: TRBV27; clone size: .; CDR3 DNA: TGTGCCAGCAGCCTGCAGGGACACATGAACACTGAAGCTTTCTTT; CDR3 protein: CASSLQGHMNTEAFF